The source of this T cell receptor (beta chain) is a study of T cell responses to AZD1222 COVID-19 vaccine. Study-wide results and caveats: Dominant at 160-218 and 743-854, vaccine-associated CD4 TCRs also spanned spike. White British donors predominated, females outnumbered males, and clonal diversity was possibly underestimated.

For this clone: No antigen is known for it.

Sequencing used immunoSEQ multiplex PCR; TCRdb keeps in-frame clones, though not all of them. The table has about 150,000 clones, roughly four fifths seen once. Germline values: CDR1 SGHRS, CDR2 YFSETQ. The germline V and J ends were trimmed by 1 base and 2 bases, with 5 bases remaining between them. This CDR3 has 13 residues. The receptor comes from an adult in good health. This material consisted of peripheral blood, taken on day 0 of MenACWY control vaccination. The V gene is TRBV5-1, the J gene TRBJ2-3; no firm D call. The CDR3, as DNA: TGCGCCAGCAGCTTGCTGTTCACAGATACGCAGTATTTT. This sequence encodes CASSLLFTDTQYF.